These 15 T cell receptor beta chains share one sample of origin, sequenced in a study of neurological immune-mediated disorders. TCRdb re-called the 5' RACE reads through MiXCR, storing one row per CDR3 protein. The data contain 80,000 to 85,000 distinct CDR3 sequences, approximately 2.8% of them singletons. The sequencing input was PBMCs. These receptors were obtained from a woman under 40 with multiple sclerosis.

The sample holds many counts of this clonotype. The chain carries TRBV5-6 and TRBJ1-1, with D possibly TRBD1 on 6 matching bases. Germline CDR1 is SGHDT and CDR2 is YYEEEE. V lost 4 bases to trimming and J lost 6 bases, with 16 bases between them. This CDR3 spans 14 amino acids. CDR3 amino acids: CASSPGQMFAEAFF. CDR3 sequence (DNA): TGTGCCAGCAGCCCAGGACAGATGTTCGCTGAAGCTTTCTTT.

This clonotype was observed many times. The V and J genes are TRBV5-1 and TRBJ1-1; TRBD1 agrees at 8 bases. This CDR3 region has 15 residues. The V gene end was trimmed by 1 base and the J gene end by 7 bases; junction bases not matched to a gene: 9. The germline V gene has CDR1 SGHRS and CDR2 YFSETQ. The CDR3 protein is CASSLTSGGSGEAFF. The CDR3, as DNA: TGCGCCAGCAGCTTGACTTCAGGGGGCAGCGGTGAAGCTTTCTTT.

In this sample, this clonotype turned up a few times. Given a much more abundant clone one base away, this may be a read error. The rearrangement links TRBV7-9 to TRBJ2-1; 13 bases map to TRBD2. This CDR3 comprises 15 residues. The germline V gene encodes CDR1 SEHNR and CDR2 FQNEAQ (reference sequence). Trimming took 5 bases from V and 8 from J; bases not matched to a gene: 6. CDR3 residues: CASSQLAGGSHEQFF. The CDR3 bases are TGTGCCAGCAGCCAACTAGCGGGAGGGTCCCATGAGCAGTTCTTC.

This clonotype has at least ten counts. This chain joins TRBV4-2 and TRBJ2-2; TRBD2 matches 9 bases. This CDR3 is built from 16 residues. V lost 4 bases, J lost 0 bases, and 3 bases stayed unmatched. In germline, CDR1 is LGHNA, CDR2 YNFKEQ. CDR3 region: CASSPGLAPNTGELFF. The CDR3 DNA follows: TGTGCCAGCAGCCCGGGACTAGCACCGAACACCGGGGAGCTGTTTTTT.

This clonotype was detected many times. J is TRBJ2-2 and V is TRBV12-3 or TRBV12-4, with D hard to call. The CDR3 has 15 amino acids. V gave up 8 bases and J gave up 1 base, with 14 bases separating them. CDR3 sequence: CASGISSLNTGELFF. CDR3 DNA sequence: TGTGCCAGCGGCATTAGTTCCCTGAACACCGGGGAGCTGTTTTTT.

In its sample, this clonotype was seen many times. V usage is TRBV18 and J usage is TRBJ2-7; D is possibly TRBD1 (6 bases). The CDR3 spans 11 residues. The V gene lost 6 bases and the J gene lost 6 bases, with 9 bases spanning the gap. Germline V lookup: CDR1 KGHSH, CDR2 LQKENI. CDR3 protein: CASSTRGEQYF. The CDR3 DNA follows: TGTGCCAGCTCGACCAGGGGCGAGCAGTACTTC.

This clonotype was observed at least ten times. CDR3 residues: CASSEYPPGYEQYF. CDR3 sequence (DNA): TGTGCCAGCAGTGAATACCCACCAGGTTACGAGCAGTACTTC. The genes are TRBV25-1 and TRBJ2-7; D unclear. V was clipped by 0 bases and J by 4 bases, with 10 bases between them. The CDR3 has 14 amino acids. Germline assignment: CDR1 MGHDK and CDR2 SYGVNS.

The CDR3 reads CASSVNLNTEAFF. The DNA for the CDR3 is TGTGCCAGCTCGGTAAACCTGAACACTGAAGCTTTCTTT. This chain joins TRBV7-3 and TRBJ1-1; no clear D gene. The CDR3 contains 13 residues. Trimming cost V 8 bases and J 0 bases, with 10 bases left between them. Germline-derived CDR1 and CDR2 are SGHTA and FQGTGA.

Ten or more counts support this clonotype. The chain joins TRBV20-1 to TRBJ2-5; 10 positions agree with TRBD2. V shed 6 bases, J shed 3 bases, and the junction held 4 bases outside the gene matches. Germline CDR1 is DFQATT and CDR2 is SNEGSKA (reference sequence). This CDR3 comprises 13 residues. The CDR3 bases are TGCAGTGCACCTCTAGCGGGAGAAGAGACCCAGTACTTC. It specifies CSAPLAGEETQYF.

This clonotype was counted at least ten times. The gene calls are TRBV9 and TRBJ1-5, with a tentative D call TRBD1 (5 bases). Germline V gene data show CDR1 as SGDLS and CDR2 as YYNGEE. V was trimmed by 5 bases and J by 5 bases, leaving 11 bases between them. The CDR3 consists of 13 residues. CDR3 sequence (DNA): TGTGCCAGCAGTGCGGGGGGTGATCAGCCCCAGCATTTT. Translation gives CASSAGGDQPQHF.

In its sample, this clonotype was seen many times. The rearrangement links TRBV6-5 to TRBJ2-5; D gene ambiguous. The ends were cut back, 3 bases at V and 4 bases at J, with 9 bases in the middle. This CDR3 region has 13 residues. Germline V gene data show CDR1 as MNHEY and CDR2 as SVGAGI. The CDR3 spells CASSYADLETQYF. In nucleotides, the CDR3 is TGTGCCAGCAGTTATGCAGATTTAGAGACCCAGTACTTC.

This clonotype was counted many times. This chain uses TRBV7-3 with TRBJ2-1; D tentatively reads TRBD1 or TRBD2 (5 bases each). Germline values: CDR1 SGHTA, CDR2 FQGTGA. This CDR3 is 12 amino acids long. V shed 9 bases and J shed 12 bases, with 18 bases lying between them. This CDR3 reads CASSTMRGRQFF. The CDR3 DNA sequence: TGTGCCAGTAGTACCATGAGGGGCCGGCAGTTCTTC.

This clonotype showed up many times. The chain couples TRBV4-3 to TRBJ2-7, with TRBD1 identical over 8 bases. This CDR3 contains 13 residues. The V and J ends lost 1 base and 6 bases, in that order; junction bases with no gene match: 2. Germline CDR1 reads LGHNA; CDR2 reads YSLEER. CDR3 in amino acids: CASSQVTGGEQYF. CDR3 nucleotides: TGCGCCAGCAGCCAAGTAACAGGGGGCGAGCAGTACTTC.

This clonotype has ten or more counts. The V gene is TRBV12-3 or TRBV12-4, the J gene TRBJ1-4, with D perhaps TRBD1 (6 bases). This CDR3 has 16 amino acids. V lost 6 bases and J lost 6, with 20 bases in between. The CDR3 nucleotides are TGTGCCAGCAGACCAGGGGAAACGGGCTCCGATGAAAAACTGTTTTTT. Amino acids: CASRPGETGSDEKLFF.

This clonotype was recorded at least ten times. The chain links TRBV5-6 to TRBJ2-7; D gene uncertain. CDR1 and CDR2 (germline): SGHDT, YYEEEE. There are 14 residues in the CDR3. The ends were cut back, 2 bases at V and 2 bases at J, with 11 bases in the middle. The CDR3 bases are TGTGCCAGCAGCTTTATACAGCGTCCCTACGAGCAGTACTTC. This encodes CASSFIQRPYEQYF.